This T cell receptor beta chain derives from a study of blood T cells in healthy people across ages. A second PCR of about 7 to 11 cycles used a sample-barcoded 5' primer and a J-beta primer mix. TCRdb independently ran MiXCR on the 5' RACE reads; one entry per CDR3 protein. The data show fewer than 1.5 million distinct CDR3 sequences, 42% seen once. This CDR3 has 18 amino acids. The J segment lost 0 bases and the V segment lost 0 bases, leaving 4 bases of the junction unmatched. Germline CDR1 and CDR2: SGHRS and YFSETQ. The sequence was obtained from a woman aged 18-29 years in good health. Sequencing was carried out using blood. The rearrangement uses TRBV5-1 and TRBJ2-1; 12 bases are a match to TRBD2. The CDR3 loop reads CASSLAQGLAGSYNEQFF. CDR3 DNA: TGCGCCAGCAGCTTGGCCCAGGGACTAGCGGGCTCCTACAATGAGCAGTTCTTC.